This T cell receptor beta chain was captured by sequencing in a study of blood T cell repertoires in COVID-19. Germline CDR1 and CDR2: SGHTA and FQGTGA. The CDR3 is 13 residues long. V was trimmed by 1 base and J by 4 bases, leaving 6 bases between them. Sequenced by immunoSEQ multiplex PCR; TCRdb stores in-frame clones only, minus some. This repertoire shows over 100,000 clones, over 75% found once; its top ten account for approximately 11%. This TCR derives from a man aged 80 or over with acute or convalescent COVID-19. The V gene is TRBV7-3, the J gene TRBJ2-3, with D hard to call. Source material: peripheral blood. The CDR3 coding sequence is TGTGCCAGCAGCTTAAATTATGCAGATACGCAGTATTTT. The encoded protein is CASSLNYADTQYF.